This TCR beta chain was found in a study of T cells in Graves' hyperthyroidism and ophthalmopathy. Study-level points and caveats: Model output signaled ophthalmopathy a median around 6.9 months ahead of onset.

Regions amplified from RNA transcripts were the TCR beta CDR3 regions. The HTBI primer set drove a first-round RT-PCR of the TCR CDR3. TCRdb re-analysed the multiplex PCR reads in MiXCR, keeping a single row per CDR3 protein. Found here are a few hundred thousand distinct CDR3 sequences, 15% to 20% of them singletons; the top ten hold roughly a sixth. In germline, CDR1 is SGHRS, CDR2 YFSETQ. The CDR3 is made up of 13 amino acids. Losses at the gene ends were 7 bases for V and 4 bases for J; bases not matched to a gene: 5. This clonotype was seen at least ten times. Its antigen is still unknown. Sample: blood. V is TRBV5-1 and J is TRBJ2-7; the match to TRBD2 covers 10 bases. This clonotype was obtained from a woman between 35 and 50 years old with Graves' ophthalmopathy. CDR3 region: CASGAGGRYEQYF. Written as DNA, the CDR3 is TGCGCCAGCGGAGCGGGAGGGCGGTACGAGCAGTACTTC.